Shown below are 23 T cell receptor beta chains from a single sample sequenced in a study of cytomegalovirus exposure and HLA in healthy donors. With 60 Vbeta and 13 Jbeta primers, the PCR was carried out. Sequencing was performed with immunoSEQ multiplex PCR; in TCRdb, only in-frame clones are kept and a portion is missing. The sample lists some 160,000 clones, approximately 84% occurring once. Sequencing was done on a sample of PBMCs. The receptors were sampled from a woman in her forties in good health and CMV-seropositive.

The V and J genes are TRBV2 and TRBJ2-3, with 11 bases that match TRBD2. Germline V CDR1 and CDR2: SNHLY, FYNNEI. V trimming: 4 bases; J trimming: 11 bases; junction bases outside the gene matches: 8. The CDR3 contains 14 residues. This CDR3 reads CASSGEIAGGRQYF. As DNA, the CDR3 is TGTGCCAGCAGTGGGGAAATAGCGGGGGGGCGGCAGTATTTT.

In this sample, this clone turned up once. This chain uses TRBV5-8 with TRBJ2-3; 7 bases align to TRBD2. The germline gives CDR1 SGHTS, CDR2 YDEGEE. The CDR3 loop spans 13 amino acids. J gave up 8 bases and V 6 bases, and 9 bases lay outside the gene matches. The CDR3 loop reads CASIERGGSTQYF. In DNA, the CDR3 is TGTGCCAGCATTGAGCGGGGCGGTAGTACGCAGTATTTT.

The CDR3 loop is CASSLQGAPNYGYTF. The CDR3 DNA reads as TGTGCCAGCAGCCTACAGGGGGCACCGAACTATGGCTACACCTTC. The rearrangement uses TRBV7-8 and TRBJ1-2; 9 positions agree with TRBD1. Germline CDR1 reads SGHVS; CDR2 reads FQNEAQ. The V segment lost 5 bases and the J segment 2 bases; nucleotides outside the gene matches: 6. The CDR3 runs to 15 residues.

The CDR3 region is CSVGQGEGGYTF. As DNA, the CDR3 is TGCAGCGTGGGACAGGGGGAAGGAGGCTACACCTTC. This chain uses TRBV29-1 with TRBJ1-2; the match to TRBD1 covers 11 bases. From germline, CDR1 is SQVTM and CDR2 ANQGSEA. V shed 6 bases, J shed 8 bases, and the junction held 5 bases outside the gene matches. This CDR3 comprises 12 residues.

V usage is TRBV5-1 and J usage is TRBJ2-7; TRBD1 might be the D (6 bases). Trimming shortened V by 4 bases and J by 2 bases, and 19 bases separated the two germline ends. The germline gives CDR1 SGHRS, CDR2 YFSETQ. The CDR3 runs to 16 residues. CDR3 coding DNA: TGCGCCAGCAGCCACGGGACAAAGGGAGTTACCTACGAGCAGTACTTC. Protein product: CASSHGTKGVTYEQYF.

This clone showed up just a few times. The gene calls are TRBV19 and TRBJ1-1, with TRBD1 identical over 9 bases. The germline CDR1 and CDR2 sequences are LNHDA and SQIVND (reference sequence). V lost 6 bases to trimming and J lost 1 base; unmatched junction nucleotides: 3. The length of the CDR3 is 14 residues. CDR3 in DNA: TGTGCCAGTAGAGGACAGGGGTGGAACACTGAAGCTTTCTTT. It specifies CASRGQGWNTEAFF.

The chain joins TRBV9 to TRBJ2-3; TRBD1 matches 9 bases. CDR1 and CDR2 from the germline V gene are SGDLS and YYNGEE. V trimming: 0 bases; J trimming: 2 bases; junction bases outside the gene matches: 4. The CDR3 has 16 amino acids. The CDR3 loop reads CASSVGVQGATDTQYF. The CDR3 nucleotides read TGTGCCAGCAGCGTAGGGGTACAGGGGGCCACAGATACGCAGTATTTT.

The chain carries TRBV29-1 and TRBJ2-1, with a tentative D call TRBD2 (5 bases). This CDR3 is built from 14 residues. The germline gives CDR1 SQVTM, CDR2 ANQGSEA. The germline V and J ends were trimmed by 0 bases and 4 bases, with 10 bases remaining between them. The CDR3 DNA reads as TGCAGCGTTGAAGAGTTTCGAGGGTACAATGAGCAGTTCTTC. It translates to CSVEEFRGYNEQFF.

A few counts support this clone. The chain carries TRBV2 and TRBJ2-3; the D gene is possibly TRBD2 (6 bases). Trimming removed 8 bases from V and 9 bases from J, with 33 bases in between. The CDR3 contains 18 residues. CDR1 is SNHLY, CDR2 FYNNEI, per germline. The CDR3 sequence is CASQKQPSRAERGGTQYF. In DNA, the CDR3 is TGTGCCAGCCAGAAACAACCGAGCAGGGCCGAAAGAGGAGGGACGCAGTATTTT.

This clone was seen just once. The CDR3 nucleotides read TGTGCCAGCAGCGTTTTCACAGGCTCTCTGTTAGCTAACTATGGCTACACCTTC. This translates into CASSVFTGSLLANYGYTF. The rearrangement joins TRBV21-1 to TRBJ1-2; TRBD1 is the table's D call and was not checked against the DNA. TRBV21-1 is recorded as a pseudogene. The CDR3 is made up of 18 amino acids.

The V call is TRBV27, the J call TRBJ2-2; 13 bases match TRBD2. Trimming took 2 bases from V and 7 from J; bases not matched to a gene: 1. CDR3 length equals 15 residues. The germline gives CDR1 MNHEY, CDR2 SMNVEV (reference sequence). The CDR3 protein is CASSLRTSGGGELFF. The CDR3, as DNA: TGTGCCAGCAGTTTACGGACTAGCGGGGGCGGGGAGCTGTTTTTT.

With regard to this clone: Other DNA sequences in the same sample also yield this CDR3. The chain carries TRBV30 and TRBJ1-1; no firm D call. V was shortened by 0 bases and J by 1 base, with 6 bases between the two germline ends. This CDR3 region has 13 residues. The V gene's germline CDR1 is GTSNPN and CDR2 SVGIG (reference sequence). This chain's CDR3 is CAWSVSQNTEAFF. The CDR3 DNA sequence: TGTGCCTGGAGTGTAAGCCAGAACACTGAAGCTTTCTTT. Supplemented by reference TRBV30 and TRBJ1-1, the full variable domain reads SQTIHQWPATLVQPVGSPLSLECTVEGTSNPNLYWYRQAAGRGLQLLFYSVGIGQISSEVPQNLSASRPQDRQFILSSKKLLLSDSGFYLCAWSVSQNTEAFFGQGTRLTVV.

The CDR3 spells CASSREDSLNTEAFF. CDR3 sequence (DNA): TGTGCCAGCTCAAGAGAGGACAGCCTGAACACTGAAGCTTTCTTT. This rearrangement joins TRBV18 to TRBJ1-1; perhaps TRBD1 as D (6 bases). V shed 5 bases and J shed 0 bases, with 13 bases lying between them. Per the germline V gene, CDR1 is KGHSH and CDR2 is LQKENI. CDR3 size: 15 residues.

This clone was counted between two and nine times. The CDR3 spells CASKSLPGLAGVNTGELFF. The CDR3, as DNA: TGTGCCAGCAAGAGCCTACCGGGACTAGCGGGGGTGAACACCGGGGAGCTGTTTTTT. The chain is built from TRBV7-8 and TRBJ2-2, with 14 bases that match TRBD2. CDR1 and CDR2 from the germline V gene are SGHVS and FQNEAQ. The length of the CDR3 is 19 residues. Losses at the gene ends were 7 bases for V and 1 base for J; bases not matched to a gene: 11.

The chain uses TRBV6-1 and TRBJ2-2; D gene ambiguous. This CDR3 contains 14 residues. Germline V gene lookup returns CDR1 MNHNS and CDR2 SASEGT. The V end lost 4 bases, the J end lost 2 bases, and 8 bases lay between the germline ends. This CDR3 is CASSGLSNTGELFF. The CDR3 coding sequence is TGTGCCAGCAGTGGACTCTCAAACACCGGGGAGCTGTTTTTT.

This chain uses TRBV2 with TRBJ2-5; 9 nucleotides line up with TRBD1. The assigned J gene may be wrong: the sequence end matches TRBJ2-7 better. This CDR3 spans 12 amino acids. Per the germline V gene, CDR1 is SNHLY and CDR2 is FYNNEI. CDR3 DNA sequence: TGTGGGGGGGGACAGGGAACCTACGAGCAGTACTTC. Translation gives CGGGQGTYEQYF.

V gene TRBV5-1 combines with J gene TRBJ1-2; D is uncertain. The CDR3 sequence is 14 residues long. V gave up 4 bases and J gave up 6 bases, with 16 bases separating them. Germline V gives CDR1 SGHRS, CDR2 YFSETQ. As DNA, the CDR3 is TGCGCCAGCAGCCCGACCGGGAGTTCTCATGGCTACACCTTC. This encodes CASSPTGSSHGYTF.

The gene calls are TRBV19 and TRBJ1-5; the D is unclear. CDR3 size: 13 residues. Per germline, CDR1 LNHDA and CDR2 SQIVND (reference sequence). V lost 6 bases, J lost 7 bases, and 13 bases lay in between. The CDR3 region is CASRWEENQPQHF. CDR3 DNA: TGTGCCAGTAGATGGGAGGAGAACCAGCCCCAGCATTTT. Combining the CDR3 with reference TRBV19 and TRBJ1-5 gives the whole variable domain DGGITQSPKYLFRKEGQNVTLSCEQNLNHDAMYWYRQDPGQGLRLIYYSQIVNDFQKGDIAEGYSVSREKKESFPLTVTSAQKNPTAFYLCASRWEENQPQHFGDGTRLSIL.

The V and J genes are TRBV28 and TRBJ1-4; D might be TRBD1 (6 bases). Trimming removed 5 bases from V and 2 bases from J, with 12 bases in between. Germline V gene lookup returns CDR1 MDHEN and CDR2 SYDVKM. This CDR3 contains 15 residues. The CDR3 spells CASSLQGRTNEKLFF. CDR3 nucleotides: TGTGCCAGCAGTCTACAGGGAAGGACTAATGAAAAACTGTTTTTT.

The chain links TRBV4-1 to TRBJ2-1; 12 bases are shared with TRBD2. The J segment lost 10 bases and the V segment lost 1 base, leaving 5 bases of the junction unmatched. CDR3 size: 15 residues. Germline CDR1 is MGHRA and CDR2 is YSYEKL. CDR3 sequence: CASSQVLAGGREQFF. CDR3 DNA sequence: TGCGCCAGCAGCCAAGTCCTAGCGGGGGGGCGCGAGCAGTTCTTC.

There are a few counts of this clone. The gene calls are TRBV28 and TRBJ1-3; D may be TRBD1 (5 bases). Trimming took off 8 bases at V and 0 bases at J, with 17 bases between the two ends. Looked up from germline, CDR1 is MDHEN and CDR2 is SYDVKM. The CDR3 is 16 amino acids. The DNA of the CDR3 is TGTGCCAGCCTTTCTGTTAGGGGCCCCTCTGGAAACACCATATATTTT. It encodes CASLSVRGPSGNTIYF.

This chain uses TRBV30 with TRBJ2-7, with TRBD1 matching over 10 bases. The CDR3 covers 12 residues. Unmatched junction bases numbered 0, after V lost 5 bases and J lost 2 bases. Per germline, CDR1 GTSNPN and CDR2 SVGIG (reference sequence). The CDR3 DNA is TGTGCCTGGGGACAGGGGGCCTACGAGCAGTACTTC. Its translation: CAWGQGAYEQYF.

V gene TRBV6-5 combines with J gene TRBJ2-7; TRBD1 aligns across 10 bases. This CDR3 has 14 residues. From germline, CDR1 is MNHEY and CDR2 SVGAGI. The junction had 6 bases not matched to a gene; V was cut back by 5 bases and J by 5 bases. The chain's CDR3 is CASSQTGGLNEQYF. The CDR3 region has the DNA TGTGCCAGCAGTCAGACAGGGGGCTTGAACGAGCAGTACTTC.